This T cell receptor beta chain was recorded in a study of blood T cell repertoires in COVID-19. The study recruited people aged roughly 18 to 100 years across approximately 23 US areas. Cohort allocation depended upon clinical history that participants reported. Cohort 3 recovered donors had two negative PCRs, clearance, or symptom resolution. Methods used by the authors: Reference gene primer amplification yielded estimated nucleated cell counts. Data came from immunoSEQ multiplex PCR; TCRdb stores just in-frame clones and leaves some out. The V and J calls and the clone size are those of that table, but D and trimming were determined from the DNA. The repertoire holds 190,000 or so clones, with approximately 83% as singletons. The source of this sequence is a middle-aged man who had recovered from COVID-19. The source material was PBMCs or T cells enriched from blood (not recorded which).

CDR3 sequence (DNA): TGTGCCAGCCCGTCTCCGGGACACGCTAACTATGGCTACACCTTC. Translated, it gives CASPSPGHANYGYTF. The chain joins TRBV18 to TRBJ1-2; D perhaps matches TRBD1 (6 bases). The germline V gene encodes CDR1 KGHSH and CDR2 LQKENI. There are 15 residues in the CDR3. V lost 8 bases to trimming and J lost 0 bases, with 16 bases between them.